This T cell receptor beta chain stems from a study of Graves' ophthalmopathy and Graves' hyperthyroidism. On the study more broadly: Sampling took place at initial diagnosis, with peripheral blood obtained before any treatment.

Scientists amplified the TCR beta CDR3 regions from RNA transcripts. RT-PCR with HTBI primers came first, then second-round multiplex PCR. TCRdb re-analysed the multiplex PCR reads in MiXCR, keeping a single row per CDR3 protein. The sample carries about 220,000 distinct CDR3 sequences, about 22% recorded once. This clonotype was picked up many times. Its cognate antigen is unknown. Regarding the study as a whole: Most expanded thyroid clonotypes above 0.001 frequency also appeared in blood.

Exclusion criteria comprised other autoimmune diseases, uncontrolled infections, pregnancy or lactation in patients. Clinical symptoms, serum thyroxine, TRAb, thyroid ultrasound and orbital computed tomography were relied on for diagnosis. The TCR sequence derives from a woman between 50 and 59 years old with Graves' ophthalmopathy. Sequenced sample: peripheral blood.

CDR3 region: CASSIRRAMGLHF. The CDR3 DNA sequence: TGTGCCAGTAGTATCCGGCGGGCTATGGGCCTCCACTTT. The V call is TRBV19, the J call TRBJ1-6, with unresolved D. From germline, CDR1 is LNHDA and CDR2 SQIVND (reference sequence). V lost 3 bases and J 15 bases, leaving 15 bases between the germline ends. There are 13 residues in the CDR3.